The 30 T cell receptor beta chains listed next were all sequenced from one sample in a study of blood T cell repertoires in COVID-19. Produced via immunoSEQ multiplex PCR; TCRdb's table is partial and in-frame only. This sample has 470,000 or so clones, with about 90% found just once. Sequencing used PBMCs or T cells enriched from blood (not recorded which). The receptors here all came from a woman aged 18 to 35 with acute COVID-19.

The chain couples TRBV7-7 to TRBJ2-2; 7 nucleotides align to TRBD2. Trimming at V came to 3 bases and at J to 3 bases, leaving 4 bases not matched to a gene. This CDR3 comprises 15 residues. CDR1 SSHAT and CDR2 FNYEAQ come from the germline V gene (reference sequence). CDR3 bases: TGTGCCAGCAGCTTGGCGGGAGATTACACCGGGGAGCTGTTTTTT. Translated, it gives CASSLAGDYTGELFF.

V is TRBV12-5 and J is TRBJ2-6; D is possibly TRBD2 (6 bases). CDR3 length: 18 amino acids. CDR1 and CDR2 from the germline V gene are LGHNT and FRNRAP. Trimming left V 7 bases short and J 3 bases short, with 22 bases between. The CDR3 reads CASAPGRAGGGGANVLTF. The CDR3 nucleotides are TGTGCTAGTGCCCCTGGACGGGCCGGGGGAGGTGGGGCCAACGTCCTGACTTTC.

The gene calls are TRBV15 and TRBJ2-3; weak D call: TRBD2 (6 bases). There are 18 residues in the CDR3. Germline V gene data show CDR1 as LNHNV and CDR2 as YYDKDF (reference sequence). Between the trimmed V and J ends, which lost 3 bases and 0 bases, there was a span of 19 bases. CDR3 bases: TGTGCCACCAGCAGGCACTCGGTCGGGCGGGGCAGCACAGATACGCAGTATTTT. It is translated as CATSRHSVGRGSTDTQYF.

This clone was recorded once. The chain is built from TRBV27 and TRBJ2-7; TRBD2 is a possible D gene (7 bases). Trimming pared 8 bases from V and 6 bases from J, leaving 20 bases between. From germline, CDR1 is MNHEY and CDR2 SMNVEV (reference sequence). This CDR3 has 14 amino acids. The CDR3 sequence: CASRKTGGAGEQYF. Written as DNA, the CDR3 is TGTGCCAGCCGCAAGACGGGGGGCGCGGGCGAGCAGTACTTC.

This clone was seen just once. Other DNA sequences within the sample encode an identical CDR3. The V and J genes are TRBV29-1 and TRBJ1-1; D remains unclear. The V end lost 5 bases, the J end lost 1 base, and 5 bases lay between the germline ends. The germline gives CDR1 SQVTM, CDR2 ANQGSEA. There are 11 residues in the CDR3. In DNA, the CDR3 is TGCAGCGTTCGAGGGAACACTGAAGCTTTCTTT. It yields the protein CSVRGNTEAFF.

The CDR3 is CASSPRDRDYGYTF. The CDR3, as DNA: TGTGCCAGCAGTCCCCGGGACAGGGACTATGGCTACACCTTC. This chain links TRBV6-5 with TRBJ1-2; 9 nucleotides align to TRBD1. Per the germline V gene, CDR1 is MNHEY and CDR2 is SVGAGI. Germline trimming cut 5 bases from V and 3 bases from J; bases unmatched to any gene: 4. The CDR3 has 14 amino acids.

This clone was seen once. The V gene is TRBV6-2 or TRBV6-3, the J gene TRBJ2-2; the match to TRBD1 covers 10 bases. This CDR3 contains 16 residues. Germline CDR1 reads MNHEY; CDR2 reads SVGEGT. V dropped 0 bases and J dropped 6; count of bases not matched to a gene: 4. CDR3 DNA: TGTGCCAGCAGTTACTCCGGGACAGGGGTTGCCGGGGAGCTGTTTTTT. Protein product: CASSYSGTGVAGELFF.

The CDR3 reads CASSEFLAGGITDTQYF. The CDR3 nucleotides read TGCGCCAGCAGTGAGTTTTTAGCGGGGGGGATAACAGATACGCAGTATTTT. The chain joins TRBV10-1 to TRBJ2-3; 11 bases are shared with TRBD2. The trim removed 1 base at V and 3 bases at J, leaving 6 bases unmatched. Germline CDR1 WNHNN, CDR2 SYGVQD (reference sequence). This CDR3 has 17 residues.

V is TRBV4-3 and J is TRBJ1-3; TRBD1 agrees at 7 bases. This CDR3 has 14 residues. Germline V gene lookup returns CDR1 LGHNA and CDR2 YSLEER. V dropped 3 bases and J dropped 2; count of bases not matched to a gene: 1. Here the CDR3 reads CASSQGQTGNTIYF. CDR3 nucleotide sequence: TGCGCCAGCAGCCAGGGACAGACTGGAAACACCATATATTTT.

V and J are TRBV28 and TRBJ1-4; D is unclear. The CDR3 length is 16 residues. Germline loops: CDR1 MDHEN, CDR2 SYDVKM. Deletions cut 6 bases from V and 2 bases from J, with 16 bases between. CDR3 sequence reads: CASSPWVARTNEKLFF. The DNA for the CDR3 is TGTGCCAGCAGCCCTTGGGTTGCCAGGACTAATGAAAAACTGTTTTTT.

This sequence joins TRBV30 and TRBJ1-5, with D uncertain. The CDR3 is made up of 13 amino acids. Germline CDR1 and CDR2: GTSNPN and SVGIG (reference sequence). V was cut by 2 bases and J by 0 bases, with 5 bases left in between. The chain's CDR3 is CAWSPSSNQPQHF. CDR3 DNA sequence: TGTGCCTGGAGTCCCTCTAGCAATCAGCCCCAGCATTTT.

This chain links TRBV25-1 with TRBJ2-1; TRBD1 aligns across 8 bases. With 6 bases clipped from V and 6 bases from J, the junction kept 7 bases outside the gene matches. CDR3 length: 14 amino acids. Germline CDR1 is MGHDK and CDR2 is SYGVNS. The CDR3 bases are TGTGCCAGCAGAGTCCCGGGACAGGCCAATGAGCAGTTCTTC. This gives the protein CASRVPGQANEQFF. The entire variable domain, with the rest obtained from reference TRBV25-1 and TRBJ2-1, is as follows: EADIYQTPRYLVIGTGKKITLECSQTMGHDKMYWYQQDPGMELHLIHYSYGVNSTEKGDLSSESTVSRIRTEHFPLTLESARPSHTSQYLCASRVPGQANEQFFGPGTRLTVL.

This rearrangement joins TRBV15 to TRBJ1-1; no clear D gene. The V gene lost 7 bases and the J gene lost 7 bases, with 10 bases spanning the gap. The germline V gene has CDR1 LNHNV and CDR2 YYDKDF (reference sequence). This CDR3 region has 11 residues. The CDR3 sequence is CATTLPIEAFF. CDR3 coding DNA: TGTGCCACCACTCTACCCATTGAAGCTTTCTTT.

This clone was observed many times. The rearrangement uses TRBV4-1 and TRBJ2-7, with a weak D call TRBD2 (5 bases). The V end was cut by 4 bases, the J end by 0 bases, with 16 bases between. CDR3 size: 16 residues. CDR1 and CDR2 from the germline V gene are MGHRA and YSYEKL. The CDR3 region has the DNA TGCGCCAGCAGCCTTATTGGACGGGGAAGCTCCTACGAGCAGTACTTC. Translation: CASSLIGRGSSYEQYF.

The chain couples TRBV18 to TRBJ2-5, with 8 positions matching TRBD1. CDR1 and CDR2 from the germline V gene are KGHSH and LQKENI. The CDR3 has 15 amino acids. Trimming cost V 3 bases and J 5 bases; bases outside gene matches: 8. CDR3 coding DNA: TGTGCCAGCTCACCGGCGGCAGGGGGCGGGGAGACCCAGTACTTC. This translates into CASSPAAGGGETQYF. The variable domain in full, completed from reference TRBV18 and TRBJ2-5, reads NAGVMQNPRHLVRRRGQEARLRCSPMKGHSHVYWYRQLPEEGLKFMVYLQKENIIDESGMPKERFSAEFPKEGPSILRIQQVVRGDSAAYFCASSPAAGGGETQYFGPGTRLLVL.

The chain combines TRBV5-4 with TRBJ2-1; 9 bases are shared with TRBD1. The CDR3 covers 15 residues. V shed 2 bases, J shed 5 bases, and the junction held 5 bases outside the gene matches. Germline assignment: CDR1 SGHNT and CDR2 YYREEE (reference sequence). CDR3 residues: CASSFPGQGHNEQFF. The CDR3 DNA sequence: TGTGCCAGCAGCTTCCCGGGACAGGGCCACAATGAGCAGTTCTTC.

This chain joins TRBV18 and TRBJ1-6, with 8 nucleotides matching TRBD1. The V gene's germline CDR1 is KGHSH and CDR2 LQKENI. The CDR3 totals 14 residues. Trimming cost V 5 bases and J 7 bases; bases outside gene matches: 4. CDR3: CASSVTGENSPLHF. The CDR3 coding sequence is TGTGCCAGCTCAGTGACAGGGGAGAATTCACCCCTCCACTTT.

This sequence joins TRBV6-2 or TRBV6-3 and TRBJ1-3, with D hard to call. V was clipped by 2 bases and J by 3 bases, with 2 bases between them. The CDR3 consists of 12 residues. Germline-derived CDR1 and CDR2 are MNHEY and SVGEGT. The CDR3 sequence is CASSYLGNTIYF. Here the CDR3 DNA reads TGTGCCAGCAGTTACCTTGGAAACACCATATATTTT.

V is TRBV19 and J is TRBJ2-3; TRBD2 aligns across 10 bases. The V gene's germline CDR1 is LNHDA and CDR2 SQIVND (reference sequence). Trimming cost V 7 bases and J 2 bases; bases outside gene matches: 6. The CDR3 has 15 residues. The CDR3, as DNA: TGTGCCAGTACAGGACTAGCGGCAGTCACAGATACGCAGTATTTT. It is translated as CASTGLAAVTDTQYF.

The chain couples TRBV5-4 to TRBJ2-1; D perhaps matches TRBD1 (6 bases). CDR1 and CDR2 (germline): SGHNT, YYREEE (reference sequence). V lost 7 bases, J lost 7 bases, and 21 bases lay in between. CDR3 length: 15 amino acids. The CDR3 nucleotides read TGTGCCAGCCGACGGGCAGGGGATGCGGTAAATGAGCAGTTCTTC. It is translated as CASRRAGDAVNEQFF.

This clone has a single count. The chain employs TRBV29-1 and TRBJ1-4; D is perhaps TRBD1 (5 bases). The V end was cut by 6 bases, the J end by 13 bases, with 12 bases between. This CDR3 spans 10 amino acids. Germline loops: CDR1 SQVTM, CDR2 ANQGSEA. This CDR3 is CSVRQGGLFF. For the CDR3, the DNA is TGCAGCGTCCGCCAGGGCGGACTGTTTTTT.

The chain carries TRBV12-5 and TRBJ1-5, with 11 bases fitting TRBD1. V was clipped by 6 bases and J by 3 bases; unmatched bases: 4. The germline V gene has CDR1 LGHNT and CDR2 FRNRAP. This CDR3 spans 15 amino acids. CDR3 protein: CASGFGQGANQPQHF. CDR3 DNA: TGTGCTAGTGGCTTTGGACAGGGGGCCAATCAGCCCCAGCATTTT.

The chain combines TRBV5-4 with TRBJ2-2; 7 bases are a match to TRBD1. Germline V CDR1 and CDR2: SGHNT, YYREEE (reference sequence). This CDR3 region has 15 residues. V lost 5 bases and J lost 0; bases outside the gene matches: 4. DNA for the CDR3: TGTGCCAGCAGAACCGGGACAGCGAACACCGGGGAGCTGTTTTTT. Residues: CASRTGTANTGELFF.

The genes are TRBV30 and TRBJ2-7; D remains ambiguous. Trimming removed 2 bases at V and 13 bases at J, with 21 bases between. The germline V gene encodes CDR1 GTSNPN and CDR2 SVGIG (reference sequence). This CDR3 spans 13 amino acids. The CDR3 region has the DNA TGTGCCTGGAGTCCGCAGAGTTTCGGGTTTCCATACTTC. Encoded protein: CAWSPQSFGFPYF.

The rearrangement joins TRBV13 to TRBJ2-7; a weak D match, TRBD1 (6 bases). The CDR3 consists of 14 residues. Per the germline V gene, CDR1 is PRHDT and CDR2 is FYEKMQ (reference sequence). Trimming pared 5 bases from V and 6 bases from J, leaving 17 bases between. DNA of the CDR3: TGTGCCAGCAGCCCGCGACAGGCAGTGAGCGAGCAGTACTTC. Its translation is CASSPRQAVSEQYF.

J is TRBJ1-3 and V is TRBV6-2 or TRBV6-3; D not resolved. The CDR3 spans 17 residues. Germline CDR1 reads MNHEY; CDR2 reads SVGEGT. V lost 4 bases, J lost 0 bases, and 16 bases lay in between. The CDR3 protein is CASSFSPPRTSGNTIYF. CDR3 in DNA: TGTGCCAGCAGTTTCTCCCCGCCGAGAACCTCTGGAAACACCATATATTTT.

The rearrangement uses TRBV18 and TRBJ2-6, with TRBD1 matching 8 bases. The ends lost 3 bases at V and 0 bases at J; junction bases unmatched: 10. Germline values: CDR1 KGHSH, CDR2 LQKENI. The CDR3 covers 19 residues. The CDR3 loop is CASSPRDRKFLSGANVLTF. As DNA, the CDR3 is TGTGCCAGCTCACCCCGGGACAGGAAATTTCTCTCTGGGGCCAACGTCCTGACTTTC. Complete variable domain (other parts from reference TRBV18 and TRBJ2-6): NAGVMQNPRHLVRRRGQEARLRCSPMKGHSHVYWYRQLPEEGLKFMVYLQKENIIDESGMPKERFSAEFPKEGPSILRIQQVVRGDSAAYFCASSPRDRKFLSGANVLTFGAGSRLTVL.

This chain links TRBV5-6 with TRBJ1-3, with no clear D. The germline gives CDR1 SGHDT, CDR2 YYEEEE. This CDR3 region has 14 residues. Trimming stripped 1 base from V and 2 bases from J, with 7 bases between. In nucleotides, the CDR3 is TGTGCCAGCAGCTTGTTGGGCGCTGGAAACACCATATATTTT. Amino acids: CASSLLGAGNTIYF. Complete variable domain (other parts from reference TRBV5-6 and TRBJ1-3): DAGVTQSPTHLIKTRGQQVTLRCSPKSGHDTVSWYQQALGQGPQFIFQYYEEEERQRGNFPDRFSGHQFPNYSSELNVNALLLGDSALYLCASSLLGAGNTIYFGEGSWLTVV.

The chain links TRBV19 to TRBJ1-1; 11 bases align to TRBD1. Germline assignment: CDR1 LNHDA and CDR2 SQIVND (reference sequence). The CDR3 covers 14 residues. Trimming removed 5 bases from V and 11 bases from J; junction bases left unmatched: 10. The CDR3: CASSLWTGGAGAFF. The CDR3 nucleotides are TGTGCCAGTAGTCTTTGGACAGGGGGCGCGGGCGCTTTCTTT.

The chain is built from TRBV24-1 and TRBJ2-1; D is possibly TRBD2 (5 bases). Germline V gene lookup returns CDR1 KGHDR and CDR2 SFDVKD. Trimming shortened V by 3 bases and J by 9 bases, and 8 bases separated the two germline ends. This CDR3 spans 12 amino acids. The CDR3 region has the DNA TGTGCCACCAGTGATCGGGGTGGTGAGCAGTTCTTC. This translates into CATSDRGGEQFF.